This T cell receptor beta chain is drawn from a study of T cells after yellow fever vaccination. Study-level findings and limits: Clonotype sharing between CD4 and CD8 compartments was small.

The ends were cut back, 2 bases at V and 4 bases at J, with 14 bases in the middle. Per the germline V gene, CDR1 is MNHNY and CDR2 is SVGAGI (reference sequence). This CDR3 has 15 amino acids. In this sample, this clonotype turned up many times. Antigen: not known. TCRdb ran MiXCR on the 5' RACE reads and lists one entry per CDR3 protein. The sample contains about 340,000 distinct CDR3 sequences, approximately 4% of which appear only once. The receptor was derived from a man aged 18 to 35 who received the YFV17D yellow fever vaccine. Sequenced material: PBMCs, taken 5 days after the yellow fever booster vaccination. V usage is TRBV6-6 and J usage is TRBJ1-1, with a weak D call TRBD1 (5 bases). For the CDR3, the DNA is TGTGCCAGCAGTTACGAGAGGGGTGGAGGCACTGAAGCTTTCTTT. It yields the protein CASSYERGGGTEAFF.